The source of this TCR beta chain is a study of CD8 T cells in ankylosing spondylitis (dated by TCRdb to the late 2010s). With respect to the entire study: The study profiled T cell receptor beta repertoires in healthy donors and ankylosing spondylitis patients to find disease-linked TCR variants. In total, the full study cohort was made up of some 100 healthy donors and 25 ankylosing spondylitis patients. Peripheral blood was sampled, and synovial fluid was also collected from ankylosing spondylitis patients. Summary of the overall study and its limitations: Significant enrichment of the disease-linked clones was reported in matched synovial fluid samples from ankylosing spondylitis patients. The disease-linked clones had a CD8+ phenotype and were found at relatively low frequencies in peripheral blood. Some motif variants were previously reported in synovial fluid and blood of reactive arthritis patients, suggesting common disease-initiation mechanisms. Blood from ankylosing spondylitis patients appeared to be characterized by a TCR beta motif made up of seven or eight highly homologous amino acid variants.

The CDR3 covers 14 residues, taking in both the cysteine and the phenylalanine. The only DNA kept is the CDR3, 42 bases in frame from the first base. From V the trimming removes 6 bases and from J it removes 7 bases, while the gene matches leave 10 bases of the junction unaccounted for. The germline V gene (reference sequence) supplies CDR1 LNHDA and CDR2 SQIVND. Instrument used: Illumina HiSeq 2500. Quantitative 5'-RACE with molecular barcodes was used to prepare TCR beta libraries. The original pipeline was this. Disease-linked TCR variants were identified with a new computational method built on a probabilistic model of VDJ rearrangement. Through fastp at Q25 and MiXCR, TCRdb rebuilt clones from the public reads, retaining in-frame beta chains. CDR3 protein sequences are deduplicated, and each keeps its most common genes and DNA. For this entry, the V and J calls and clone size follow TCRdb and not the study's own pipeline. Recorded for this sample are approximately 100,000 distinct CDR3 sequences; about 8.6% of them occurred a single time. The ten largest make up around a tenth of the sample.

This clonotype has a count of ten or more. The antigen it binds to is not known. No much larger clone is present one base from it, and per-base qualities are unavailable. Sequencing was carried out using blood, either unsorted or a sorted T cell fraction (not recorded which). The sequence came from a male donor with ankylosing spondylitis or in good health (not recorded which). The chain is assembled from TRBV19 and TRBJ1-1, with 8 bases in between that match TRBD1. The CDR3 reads CASRYPQGDREAFF. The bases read TGTGCCAGTAGATACCCACAGGGGGACCGTGAAGCTTTCTTT.